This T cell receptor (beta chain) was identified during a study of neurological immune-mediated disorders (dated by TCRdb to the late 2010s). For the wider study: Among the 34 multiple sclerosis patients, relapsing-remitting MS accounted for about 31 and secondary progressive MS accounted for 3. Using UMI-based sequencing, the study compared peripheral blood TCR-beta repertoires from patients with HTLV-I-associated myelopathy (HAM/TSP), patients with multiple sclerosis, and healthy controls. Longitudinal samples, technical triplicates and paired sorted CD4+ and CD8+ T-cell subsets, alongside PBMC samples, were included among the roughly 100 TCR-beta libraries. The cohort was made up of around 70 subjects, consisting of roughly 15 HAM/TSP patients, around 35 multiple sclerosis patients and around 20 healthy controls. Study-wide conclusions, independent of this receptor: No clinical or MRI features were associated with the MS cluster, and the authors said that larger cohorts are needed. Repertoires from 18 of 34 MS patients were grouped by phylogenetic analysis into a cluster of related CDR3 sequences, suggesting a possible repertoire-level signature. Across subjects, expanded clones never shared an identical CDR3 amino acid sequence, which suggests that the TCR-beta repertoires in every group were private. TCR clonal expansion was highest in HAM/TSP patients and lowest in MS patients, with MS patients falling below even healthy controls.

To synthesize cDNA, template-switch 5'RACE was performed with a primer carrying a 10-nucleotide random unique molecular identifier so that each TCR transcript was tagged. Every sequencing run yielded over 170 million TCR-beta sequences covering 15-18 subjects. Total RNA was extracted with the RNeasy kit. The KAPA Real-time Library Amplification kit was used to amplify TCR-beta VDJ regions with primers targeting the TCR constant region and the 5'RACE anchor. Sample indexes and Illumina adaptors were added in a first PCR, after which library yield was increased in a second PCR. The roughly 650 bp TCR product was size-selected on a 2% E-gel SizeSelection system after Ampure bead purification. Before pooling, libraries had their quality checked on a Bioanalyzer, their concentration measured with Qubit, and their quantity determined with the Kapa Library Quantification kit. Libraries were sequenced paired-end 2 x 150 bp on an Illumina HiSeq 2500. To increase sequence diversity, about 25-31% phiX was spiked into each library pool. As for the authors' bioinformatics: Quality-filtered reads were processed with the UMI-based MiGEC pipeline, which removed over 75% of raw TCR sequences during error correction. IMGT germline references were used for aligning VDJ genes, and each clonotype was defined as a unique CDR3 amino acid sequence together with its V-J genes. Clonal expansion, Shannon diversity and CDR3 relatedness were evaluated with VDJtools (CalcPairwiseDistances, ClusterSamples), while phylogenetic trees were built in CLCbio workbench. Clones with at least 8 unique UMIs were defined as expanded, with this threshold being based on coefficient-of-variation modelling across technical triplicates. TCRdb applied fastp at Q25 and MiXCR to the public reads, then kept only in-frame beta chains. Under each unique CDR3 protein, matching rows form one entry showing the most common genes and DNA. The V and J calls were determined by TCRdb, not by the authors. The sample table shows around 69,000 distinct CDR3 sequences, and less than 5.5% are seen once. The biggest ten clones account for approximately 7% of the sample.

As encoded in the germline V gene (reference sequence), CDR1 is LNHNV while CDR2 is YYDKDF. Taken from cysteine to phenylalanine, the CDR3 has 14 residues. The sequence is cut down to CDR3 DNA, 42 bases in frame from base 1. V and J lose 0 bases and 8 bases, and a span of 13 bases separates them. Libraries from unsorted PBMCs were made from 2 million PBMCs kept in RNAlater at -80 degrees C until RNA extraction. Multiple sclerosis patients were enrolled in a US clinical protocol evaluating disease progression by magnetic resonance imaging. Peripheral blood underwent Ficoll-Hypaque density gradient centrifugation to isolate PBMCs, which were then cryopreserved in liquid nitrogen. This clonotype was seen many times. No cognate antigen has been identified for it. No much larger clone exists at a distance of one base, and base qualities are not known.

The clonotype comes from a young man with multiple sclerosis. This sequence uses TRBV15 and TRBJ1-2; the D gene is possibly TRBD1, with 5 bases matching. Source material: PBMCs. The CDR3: CATSRENAQGGYTF. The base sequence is TGTGCCACCAGCAGAGAAAATGCGCAGGGCGGCTACACCTTC.